This TCR beta chain emerged from a study of vaccination and CD4 T cells after COVID-19. Looking at the study overall: Researchers treated cells with overlapping spike peptides taken from SARS-CoV-2, HCoV-NL63, HCoV-OC43 and HCoV-229E.

Treatment meaning: roughly 10-day PBMC culture with coronavirus spike peptide pools or control peptides (ViraFEST assay). Findings and limits, study-wide: A nonsignificant median increase from 21 to 38 SARS-CoV-2-reactive clonotypes was observed.

This clonotype was observed a few times. Its antigen remains unknown. Sequenced with the Oncomine TCR Beta short-read assay was DNA taken from cultured CD4+ T cells. From the PCR reads, TCRdb called clonotypes with MiXCR, one entry per CDR3 protein. The sample has about 9,200 distinct CDR3 sequences; under 65% are singletons. The CDR3 length is 16 residues. CDR1 is MNHNS, CDR2 SASEGT, per germline. The J segment lost 2 bases and the V segment lost 5 bases, leaving 10 bases of the junction unmatched. This material consisted of cultured CD4+ T cells from blood, taken after SARS-CoV-2 vaccination. This receptor was taken from a human donor with COVID-19. This chain links TRBV6-1 with TRBJ2-5; the match to TRBD1 covers 8 bases. This chain's CDR3 is CASSSGQGRKQETQYF. CDR3 in DNA: TGTGCCAGCAGTAGTGGACAGGGTAGAAAGCAAGAGACCCAGTACTTC.